This T cell receptor beta chain was sequenced for a study of B cell selection in AIRE deficiency. The CDR3 has 16 residues. Unmatched junction bases numbered 5, after V lost 4 bases and J lost 5 bases. The germline V gene encodes CDR1 LNHDA and CDR2 SQIVND (reference sequence). The sorted conventional CD4 T cells were gated as CD4+CD127+. Study conclusions and caveats: Patient Tconv and Treg cells showed healthy-like TCRBV usage, CDR3 length, diversity.

On this clone: Its target is unknown.

Only in-frame clones appear in the TCRdb table, and some are missing; sequencing was by immunoSEQ multiplex PCR. The sample records tens of thousands of clones, roughly 96% being singletons. The J gene is TRBJ2-2, the V gene TRBV19, with TRBD1 matching over 12 bases. The sequence was collected from a human donor in good health. The sequenced sample was CD4+CD127+ conventional T cells sorted from PBMCs. CDR3 sequence reads: CASSKGQGAGTGELFF. DNA for the CDR3: TGTGCCAGTAGTAAGGGACAGGGGGCTGGTACCGGGGAGCTGTTTTTT.